This T cell receptor (beta chain) was profiled in a study of neurological immune-mediated disorders. The unsorted libraries originated from 2 million PBMCs kept at -80 C. This clonotype was recorded many times. TCRdb reprocessed the 5' RACE reads via MiXCR and lists one record per CDR3 protein. The profile shows tens of thousands of distinct CDR3 sequences, more than 9.5% of them singletons. CDR1 and CDR2 from the germline V gene are KGHDR and SFDVKD. V shed 3 bases and J 9 bases; nucleotides not matched to a gene: 12. This CDR3 is built from 16 residues. This sequence originates from a man in his 60s in good health. The sample taken for sequencing was PBMCs. The genes are TRBV24-1 and TRBJ2-1, with 8 bases identical to TRBD1. The CDR3 here is CATSDPPRQGRGEQFF. DNA of the CDR3: TGTGCCACCAGTGATCCACCGAGACAGGGGCGAGGTGAGCAGTTCTTC.